This T cell receptor (beta chain) was identified in a study of T cell repertoires in ileal Crohn's disease. Regarding the study as a whole: All patients with clonality above 26.8% had endoscopic recurrence.

The data were produced by immunoSEQ multiplex PCR, yet TCRdb's version contains in-frame clones alone and is incomplete. Among some 28,000 clones, over 75% were seen once, and the ten largest hold roughly 19%. About this clone itself: The antigen remains undetermined.

CDR1 SQVTM and CDR2 ANQGSEA come from the germline V gene. With 6 bases clipped from V and 5 bases from J, the junction kept 4 bases outside the gene matches. This CDR3 has 13 residues. This TCR came from an adult with Crohn's disease. Sequencing was done on a sample of ileal tissue. This chain connects TRBV29-1 to TRBJ1-4; 9 positions match TRBD1. CDR3 loop: CSVSGQGNEKLFF. Written as DNA, the CDR3 is TGCAGCGTGTCGGGACAGGGCAATGAAAAACTGTTTTTT.